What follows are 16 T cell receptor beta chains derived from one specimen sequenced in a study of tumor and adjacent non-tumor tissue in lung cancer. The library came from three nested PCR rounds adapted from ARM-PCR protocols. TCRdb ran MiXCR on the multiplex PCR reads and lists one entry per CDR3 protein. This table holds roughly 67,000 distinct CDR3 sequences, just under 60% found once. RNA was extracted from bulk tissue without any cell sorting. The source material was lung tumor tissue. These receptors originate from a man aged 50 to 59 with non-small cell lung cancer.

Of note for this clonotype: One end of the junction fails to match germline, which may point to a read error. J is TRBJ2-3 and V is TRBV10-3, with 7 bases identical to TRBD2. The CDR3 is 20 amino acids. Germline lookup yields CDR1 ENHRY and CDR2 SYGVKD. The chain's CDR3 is CVISVLASGVPANGPDTQYF. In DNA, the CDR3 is TGTGTCATCAGTGTGTTGGCTAGCGGTGTACCCGCAAACGGGCCGGATACGCAGTATTTT.

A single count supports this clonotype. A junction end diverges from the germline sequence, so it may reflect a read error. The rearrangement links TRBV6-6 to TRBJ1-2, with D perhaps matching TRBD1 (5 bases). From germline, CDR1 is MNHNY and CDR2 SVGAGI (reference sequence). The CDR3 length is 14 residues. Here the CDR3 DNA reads TGTGCCAGCAGTTACGATGGACATGGAGGCGGCTACACATTC. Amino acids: CASSYDGHGGGYTF.

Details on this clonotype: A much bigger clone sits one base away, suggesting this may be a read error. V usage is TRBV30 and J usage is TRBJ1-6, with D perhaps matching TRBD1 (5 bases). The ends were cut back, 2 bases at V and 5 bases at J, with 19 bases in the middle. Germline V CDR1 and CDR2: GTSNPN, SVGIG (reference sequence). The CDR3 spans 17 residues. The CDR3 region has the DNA TGTGCCTGGAGTAGAGGGGTAGGGTCCCTCCATAATTCACCCCTCCACTTT. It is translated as CAWSRGVGSLHNSPLHF. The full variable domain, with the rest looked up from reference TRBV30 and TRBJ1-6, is SQTIHQWPATLVQPVGSPLSLECTVEGTSNPNLYWYRQAAGRGLQLLFYSVGIGQISSEVPQNLSASRPQDRQFILSSKKLLLSDSGFYLCAWSRGVGSLHNSPLHFGNGTRLTVT.

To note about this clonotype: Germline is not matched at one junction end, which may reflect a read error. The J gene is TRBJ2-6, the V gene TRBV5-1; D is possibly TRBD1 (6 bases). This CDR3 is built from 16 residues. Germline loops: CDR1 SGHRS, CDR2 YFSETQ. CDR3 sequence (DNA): TGCGCCAGCAGCAGAACAGGGAACTCTAGGGCCAACGTCCTGACTTTC. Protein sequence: CASSRTGNSRANVLTF. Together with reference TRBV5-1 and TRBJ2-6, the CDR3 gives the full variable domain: KAGVTQTPRYLIKTRGQQVTLSCSPISGHRSVSWYQQTPGQGLQFLFEYFSETQRNKGNFPGRFSGRQFSNSRSEMNVSTLELGDSALYLCASSRTGNSRANVLTFGAGSRLTVL.

The CDR3 protein is CARVQERINQPQHF. In nucleotides, the CDR3 is TGTGCCAGGGTCCAGGAACGGATCAATCAGCCCCAGCATTTT. The rearrangement uses TRBV6-9 and TRBJ1-5; D unclear. This CDR3 spans 14 amino acids. The V and J ends lost 9 bases and 3 bases respectively, with 15 bases between them. The germline CDR1 and CDR2 sequences are MNHGY and SVAAGI.

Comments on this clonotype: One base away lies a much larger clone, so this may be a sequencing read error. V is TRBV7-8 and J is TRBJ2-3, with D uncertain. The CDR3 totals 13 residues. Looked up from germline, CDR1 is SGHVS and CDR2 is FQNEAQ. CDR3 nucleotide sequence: TGTGCCAGCAGCTTACTAAGCATAGATACGCAGTATTTT. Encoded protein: CASSLLSIDTQYF. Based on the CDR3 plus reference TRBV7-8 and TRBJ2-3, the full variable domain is GAGVSQSPRYKVAKRGQDVALRCDPISGHVSLFWYQQALGQGPEFLTYFQNEAQLDKSGLPSDRFFAERPEGSVSTLKIQRTQQEDSAVYLCASSLLSIDTQYFGPGTRLTVL.

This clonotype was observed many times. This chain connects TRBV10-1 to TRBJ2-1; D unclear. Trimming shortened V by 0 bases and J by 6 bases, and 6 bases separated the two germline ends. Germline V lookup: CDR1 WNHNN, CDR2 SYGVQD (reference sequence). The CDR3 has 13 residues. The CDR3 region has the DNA TGCGCCAGCAGTGAGTCTACACCCAATGAGCAGTTCTTC. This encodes CASSESTPNEQFF.

The CDR3 reads CASSLWDSLKQYF. CDR3 sequence (DNA): TGTGCCAGCAGCCTCTGGGACAGCCTCAAGCAGTACTTC. This rearrangement joins TRBV6-6 to TRBJ2-7; TRBD1 agrees at 7 bases. With 6 bases clipped from V and 8 bases from J, the junction kept 10 bases outside the gene matches. The CDR3 contains 13 residues. Germline loops: CDR1 MNHNY, CDR2 SVGAGI (reference sequence).

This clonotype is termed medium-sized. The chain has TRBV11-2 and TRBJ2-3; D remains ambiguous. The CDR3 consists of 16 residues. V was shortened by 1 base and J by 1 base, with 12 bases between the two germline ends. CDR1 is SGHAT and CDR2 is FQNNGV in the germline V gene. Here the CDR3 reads CASSLGWVSGTDTQYF. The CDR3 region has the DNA TGTGCCAGCAGCTTAGGCTGGGTCTCGGGCACAGATACGCAGTATTTT.

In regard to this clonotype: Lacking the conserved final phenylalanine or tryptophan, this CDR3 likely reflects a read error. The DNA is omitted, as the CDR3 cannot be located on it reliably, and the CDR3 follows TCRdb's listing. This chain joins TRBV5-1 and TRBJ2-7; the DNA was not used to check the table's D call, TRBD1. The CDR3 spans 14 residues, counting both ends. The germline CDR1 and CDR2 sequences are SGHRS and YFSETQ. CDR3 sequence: CASSGGQGNYEQYC.

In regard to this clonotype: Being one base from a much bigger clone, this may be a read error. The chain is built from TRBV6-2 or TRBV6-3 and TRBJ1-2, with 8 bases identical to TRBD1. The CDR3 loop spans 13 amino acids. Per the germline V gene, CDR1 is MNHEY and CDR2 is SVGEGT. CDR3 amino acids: CASRKTGAYGHTF. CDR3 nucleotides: TGTGCCAGTAGAAAGACAGGGGCCTATGGCCACACCTTC.

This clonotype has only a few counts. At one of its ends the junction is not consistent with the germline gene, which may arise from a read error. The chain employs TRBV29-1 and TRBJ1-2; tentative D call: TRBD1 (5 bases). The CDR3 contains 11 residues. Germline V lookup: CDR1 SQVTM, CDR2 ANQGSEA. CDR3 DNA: TGCAGCGTTCGGGACGACTATGACTACACCTTC. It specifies CSVRDDYDYTF.

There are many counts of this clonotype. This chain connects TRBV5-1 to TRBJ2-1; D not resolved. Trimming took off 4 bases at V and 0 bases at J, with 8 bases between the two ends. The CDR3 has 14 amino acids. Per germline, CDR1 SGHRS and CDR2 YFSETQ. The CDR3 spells CASSPDNSYNEQFF. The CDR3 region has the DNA TGCGCCAGCAGCCCCGACAACTCCTACAATGAGCAGTTCTTC. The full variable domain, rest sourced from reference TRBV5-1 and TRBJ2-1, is KAGVTQTPRYLIKTRGQQVTLSCSPISGHRSVSWYQQTPGQGLQFLFEYFSETQRNKGNFPGRFSGRQFSNSRSEMNVSTLELGDSALYLCASSPDNSYNEQFFGPGTRLTVL.

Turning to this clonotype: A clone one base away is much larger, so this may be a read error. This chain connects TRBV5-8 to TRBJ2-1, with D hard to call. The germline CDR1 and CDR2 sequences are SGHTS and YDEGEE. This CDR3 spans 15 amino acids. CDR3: CAVMKSSSSYNEEFF. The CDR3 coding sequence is TGTGCCGTAATGAAATCCTCCAGCTCCTACAATGAGGAGTTCTTC.

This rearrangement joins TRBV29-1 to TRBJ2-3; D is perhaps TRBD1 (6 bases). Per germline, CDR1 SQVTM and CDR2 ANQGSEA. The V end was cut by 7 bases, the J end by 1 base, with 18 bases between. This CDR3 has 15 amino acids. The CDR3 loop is CSATSGTRGTDTQYF. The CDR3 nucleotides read TGCAGCGCGACCTCCGGGACAAGGGGCACAGATACGCAGTATTTT.

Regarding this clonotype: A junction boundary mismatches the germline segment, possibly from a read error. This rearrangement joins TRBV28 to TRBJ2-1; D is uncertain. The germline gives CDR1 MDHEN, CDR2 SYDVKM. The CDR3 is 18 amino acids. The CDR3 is CASCLSAGPGEGYNEQFF. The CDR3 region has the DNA TGTGCCAGCTGTTTAAGCGCCGGGCCCGGTGAAGGGTACAATGAGCAGTTCTTC.